This TCR beta chain was sequenced during a study of cytomegalovirus exposure and HLA in healthy donors. Vbeta (60) and Jbeta (13) primers were used in the PCR. The method was immunoSEQ multiplex PCR; TCRdb's version includes in-frame clones alone and lacks a portion of them. This sample has about 160,000 clones, with about 85% found just once. Points on this clone: An end of the junction does not agree with germline; a read error may underlie this. This CDR3 is also generated by other DNA sequences in the sample.

Per germline, CDR1 LNHDA and CDR2 SQIVND (reference sequence). The CDR3 extends over 15 amino acids. Healthy donors of bone marrow made up the group. Sequencing was carried out using PBMCs. The source of this sequence is a man aged 18 to 35 in good health and CMV-seronegative. V usage is TRBV19 and J usage is TRBJ1-2, with a weak D call TRBD1 (6 bases). The CDR3 nucleotides are TGTGCCAGTAGTGCAGGGGCCGGAGCTAACTATGGTTACACCTTC. It specifies CASSAGAGANYGYTF.